This TCR beta chain was identified during a study of technical replicates of blood from a handful of donors (dated by TCRdb to about 2017). For this clone: The specificity of this receptor is unknown. No per-base quality is available; no much larger clone lies one base away.

The library was made by the immunoSEQ multiplex PCR assay. This is the immuneACCESS table as TCRdb keeps it, with only in-frame sequences that have V and J called. A part of the clones is gone; compared with another copy, unresolved V genes explain less than half, and the rest is unexplained. The sample table lists tens of thousands of clones, roughly 94% of them with a count of one. The ten largest clones capture under 0.35% of the sample. The clonotype comes from a human donor in good health. Input material: T cells isolated from PBMCs.

The CDR3 region reads CASSLGASNQPQHF. Here is the DNA: TGTGCCAGCAGCTTGGGGGCTAGCAATCAGCCCCAGCATTTT. This chain joins TRBV5-8 to TRBJ1-5, with the D segment identity uncertain. V and J lose 0 bases and 0 bases, and a span of 4 bases separates them. The germline V gene sets CDR1 to SGHTS and CDR2 to YDEGEE. The CDR3 has 14 amino acids, counting the end cysteine and phenylalanine. The sequence is cut down to CDR3 DNA, 42 bases in frame from base 1.